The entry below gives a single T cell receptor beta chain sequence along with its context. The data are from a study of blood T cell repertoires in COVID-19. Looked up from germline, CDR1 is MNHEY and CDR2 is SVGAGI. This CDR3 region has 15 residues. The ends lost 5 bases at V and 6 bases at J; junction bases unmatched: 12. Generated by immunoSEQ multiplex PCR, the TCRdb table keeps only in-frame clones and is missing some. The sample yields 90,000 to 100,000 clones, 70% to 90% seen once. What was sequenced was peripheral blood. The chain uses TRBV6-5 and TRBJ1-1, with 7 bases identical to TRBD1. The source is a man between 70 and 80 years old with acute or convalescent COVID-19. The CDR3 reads CASSTRRGRGSEAFF. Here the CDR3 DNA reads TGTGCCAGCAGTACGAGGCGGGGCAGGGGGTCTGAAGCTTTCTTT.